The 30 T cell receptor beta chains below come from one sample, sequenced in a study of T cell repertoires in cytomegalovirus infection (dated by TCRdb to between 2018 and 2021). The reads were generated on an Illumina HiSeq 1500. The public reads were reprocessed in TCRdb via fastp at Q25 and MiXCR, keeping in-frame beta chains. Each entry is one CDR3 protein sequence, shown with its most common DNA and genes. This sample has some 390,000 distinct CDR3 sequences in its table, and around a sixth of those were observed once. 8.7% of the sample comes from the top ten. Sequencing was performed on PBMCs. The receptor set was obtained from a human donor in good health (CMV status not recorded). Some clones in this sample may be carry-over from other donors' samples.

This clonotype was observed a few times. The chain recombines TRBV12-3 or TRBV12-4 with TRBJ2-1, with a weak D call TRBD1 (6 bases). There are 13 residues in the CDR3. Trimming stripped 6 bases from V and 7 bases from J, with 13 bases between. CDR3 loop: CASRARGENEQFF. The CDR3 region has the DNA TGTGCCAGCAGGGCCAGGGGAGAAAATGAGCAGTTCTTC.

This clonotype was detected a few times. The chain links TRBV7-6 to TRBJ2-2, with 10 bases that match TRBD2. CDR1 and CDR2 (germline): SGHVS, FNYEAQ. The CDR3 extends over 18 amino acids. V lost 3 bases to trimming and J lost 0 bases; unmatched junction nucleotides: 7. The CDR3 sequence: CASSFALAGITNTGELFF. CDR3 coding DNA: TGTGCCAGCAGCTTTGCACTAGCGGGGATTACGAACACCGGGGAGCTGTTTTTT.

The chain links TRBV29-1 to TRBJ1-5; possible D gene TRBD1, 5 bases. Germline-derived CDR1 and CDR2 are SQVTM and ANQGSEA. V lost 7 bases and J lost 3, with 10 bases in between. The CDR3 has 12 amino acids. CDR3 protein: CSAREANQPQHF. The CDR3 DNA reads as TGCAGCGCCAGGGAGGCCAATCAGCCCCAGCATTTT.

This chain links TRBV27 with TRBJ2-7; the D gene is possibly TRBD2 (6 bases). Deletions cut 8 bases from V and 4 bases from J, with 15 bases between. Germline V CDR1 and CDR2: MNHEY, SMNVEV (reference sequence). This CDR3 has 13 residues. Written as DNA, the CDR3 is TGTGCCAGCGCCAGGAGGGAGGTGTACGAGCAGTACTTC. This sequence encodes CASARREVYEQYF.

The table lists this clonotype with many counts. The rearrangement uses TRBV12-3 or TRBV12-4 and TRBJ1-2; tentatively, D is TRBD1 (5 bases). V was shortened by 5 bases and J by 0 bases, with 13 bases between the two germline ends. This CDR3 region has 15 residues. CDR3 bases: TGTGCCAGCAGTCCAATCTACAGGACTAACTATGGCTACACCTTC. This translates into CASSPIYRTNYGYTF.

This clonotype was observed a handful of times. The rearrangement uses TRBV7-8 and TRBJ2-7; TRBD2 is a possible D gene (6 bases). Trimming took off 2 bases at V and 2 bases at J, with 13 bases between the two ends. The germline gives CDR1 SGHVS, CDR2 FQNEAQ. CDR3 length equals 15 residues. This CDR3 is CASSLWGGIAYEQYF. The CDR3 DNA reads TGTGCCAGCAGCTTATGGGGCGGGATCGCCTACGAGCAGTACTTC.

The V call is TRBV20-1, the J call TRBJ2-1, with TRBD2 identical over 8 bases. CDR3 length: 16 amino acids. Germline V gene lookup returns CDR1 DFQATT and CDR2 SNEGSKA (reference sequence). V lost 1 base, J lost 3 bases, and 8 bases stayed unmatched. The CDR3 nucleotides read TGCAGTGCTAGAGCCTTACGGGGGGGGGACTACAATGAGCAGTTCTTC. This sequence encodes CSARALRGGDYNEQFF.

This clonotype was observed many times. V gene TRBV12-3 or TRBV12-4 combines with J gene TRBJ1-1; TRBD1 might be the D (6 bases). V was clipped by 6 bases and J by 4 bases, with 12 bases between them. The CDR3 contains 13 residues. The CDR3 spells CASSRRGGTEAFF. CDR3 nucleotides: TGTGCCAGCAGCCGCAGGGGTGGCACTGAAGCTTTCTTT.

In this sample, this clonotype turned up many times. This chain uses TRBV10-3 with TRBJ2-3; a possible D gene is TRBD2 (5 bases). The V end was cut by 11 bases, the J end by 4 bases, with 10 bases between. Germline CDR1 ENHRY, CDR2 SYGVKD. The CDR3 contains 11 residues. CDR3 coding DNA: TGTGCCGTGGGAGATTCAGATACGCAGTATTTT. It is translated as CAVGDSDTQYF.

J is TRBJ2-2 and V is TRBV28, with D unresolved. CDR1 is MDHEN, CDR2 SYDVKM, per germline. This CDR3 spans 14 amino acids. V was trimmed by 3 bases and J by 4 bases, leaving 9 bases between them. The CDR3 here is CASSFSPVTGELFF. CDR3 bases: TGTGCCAGCAGTTTCTCACCGGTCACCGGGGAGCTGTTTTTT. Full variable domain (remainder filled in from reference TRBV28 and TRBJ2-2): DVKVTQSSRYLVKRTGEKVFLECVQDMDHENMFWYRQDPGLGLRLIYFSYDVKMKEKGDIPEGYSVSREKKERFSLILESASTNQTSMYLCASSFSPVTGELFFGEGSRLTVL.

This clonotype turned up a few times. The gene calls are TRBV5-4 and TRBJ2-5; TRBD2 aligns across 11 bases. The CDR3 spans 17 residues. In germline, CDR1 is SGHNT, CDR2 YYREEE (reference sequence). The trim removed 3 bases at V and 0 bases at J, leaving 7 bases unmatched. CDR3 amino acids: CASSSGTSGTYQETQYF. The CDR3 bases are TGTGCCAGCAGCTCTGGGACTAGCGGAACGTACCAAGAGACCCAGTACTTC.

The CDR3 sequence: CATSEGLARTETQYF. CDR3 nucleotides: TGTGCCACCTCGGAGGGACTAGCGCGCACGGAGACCCAGTACTTC. The V and J genes are TRBV19 and TRBJ2-5; TRBD2 agrees at 10 bases. The CDR3 sequence is 15 residues long. V gave up 10 bases and J gave up 5 bases; unmatched junction bases: 13. Germline lookup yields CDR1 LNHDA and CDR2 SQIVND (reference sequence).

At least ten counts were recorded for this clonotype. V is TRBV7-9 and J is TRBJ2-2, with TRBD2 as a possible D gene (6 bases). CDR3 size: 15 residues. V lost 3 bases and J lost 5, with 13 bases in between. Germline V CDR1 and CDR2: SEHNR, FQNEAQ (reference sequence). This CDR3 is CASSLGGLRTGELFF. In DNA, the CDR3 is TGTGCCAGCAGCTTGGGGGGACTGAGAACCGGGGAGCTGTTTTTT. Looking up the rest from reference TRBV7-9 and TRBJ2-2 gives the full variable domain: DTGVSQNPRHKITKRGQNVTFRCDPISEHNRLYWYRQTLGQGPEFLTYFQNEAQLEKSRLLSDRFSAERPKGSFSTLEIQRTEQGDSAMYLCASSLGGLRTGELFFGEGSRLTVL.

The J gene is TRBJ1-2, the V gene TRBV2, with no clear D. In germline, CDR1 is SNHLY, CDR2 FYNNEI. Trimming stripped 6 bases from V and 8 bases from J, with 19 bases between. The CDR3 totals 14 residues. The CDR3 nucleotides read TGTGCCAGCAGACCTTCGTTCGGGGAAAGGGGCTACACCTTC. Its protein is CASRPSFGERGYTF.

The chain joins TRBV7-2 to TRBJ2-7, with 9 bases identical to TRBD2. Germline CDR1 is SGHTA and CDR2 is FQGNSA. J was trimmed by 4 bases and V by 5 bases; bases with no gene match: 6. This CDR3 region has 14 residues. The CDR3 protein is CASSTGTSSYEQYF. The CDR3 nucleotides read TGTGCCAGCAGCACCGGGACTAGCAGTTACGAGCAGTACTTC.

This clonotype has at least ten counts. V usage is TRBV12-3 or TRBV12-4 and J usage is TRBJ1-1, with TRBD1 as a possible D gene (6 bases). Trimming removed 6 bases at V and 5 bases at J, with 16 bases between. CDR3 length equals 14 residues. Here the CDR3 DNA reads TGTGCCAGCAGCAGGGGACCGGCGGGGACTGAAGCTTTCTTT. Translating gives CASSRGPAGTEAFF.

Remarks on this clonotype: Being one base from a much bigger clone, this may be a read error. The CDR3 spells CASSLDFVTHNEQFF. DNA for the CDR3: TGTGCCAGCAGCTTAGATTTTGTGACCCACAATGAGCAGTTCTTC. The gene calls are TRBV11-2 and TRBJ2-1, with D unclear. There are 15 residues in the CDR3. The V end was cut by 0 bases, the J end by 5 bases, with 11 bases between. Germline V gene data show CDR1 as SGHAT and CDR2 as FQNNGV. Supplemented by reference TRBV11-2 and TRBJ2-1, the full variable domain reads EAGVAQSPRYKIIEKRQSVAFWCNPISGHATLYWYQQILGQGPKLLIQFQNNGVVDDSQLPKDRFSAERLKGVDSTLKIQPAKLEDSAVYLCASSLDFVTHNEQFFGPGTRLTVL.

The CDR3 loop reads CASSEEDYVVGEQFF. The CDR3 DNA follows: TGTGCCAGCAGTGAAGAGGATTATGTGGTGGGCGAGCAGTTCTTC. This chain joins TRBV6-1 and TRBJ2-1; D unclear. Trimming took 1 base from V and 10 from J, leaving 17 bases between them. The CDR3 covers 15 residues. The germline CDR1 and CDR2 sequences are MNHNS and SASEGT.

This clonotype was recorded at least ten times. The chain links TRBV7-9 to TRBJ2-4; 8 bases fit TRBD2. The V gene's germline CDR1 is SEHNR and CDR2 FQNEAQ (reference sequence). This CDR3 has 18 amino acids. J lost 3 bases, V lost 2 bases, and 12 bases had no gene match. The CDR3 protein is CASSLHGGREGIKNIQYF. In nucleotides, the CDR3 is TGTGCCAGCAGCTTACACGGTGGACGGGAGGGGATCAAAAACATTCAGTACTTC.

The rearrangement joins TRBV11-1 to TRBJ2-7, with 9 bases fitting TRBD2. Germline V gene lookup returns CDR1 SGHAT and CDR2 FQDESV (reference sequence). Trimming at V came to 11 bases and at J to 7 bases, leaving 12 bases not matched to a gene. The CDR3 is made up of 13 amino acids. The DNA of the CDR3 is TGTGCCTGCACCACTCTAGCGGGGAATGAGCAGTACTTC. Translating gives CACTTLAGNEQYF.

This clonotype was seen ten or more times. J is TRBJ2-3 and V is TRBV7-2; D is possibly TRBD1 or TRBD2 (6 bases each). Germline CDR1 and CDR2: SGHTA and FQGNSA. The CDR3 sequence is 14 residues long. Trimming removed 1 base from V and 5 bases from J, with 10 bases in between. CDR3 sequence reads: CASSLGGAEDTQYF. The CDR3 coding sequence is TGTGCCAGCAGCTTAGGGGGGGCTGAAGATACGCAGTATTTT.

The gene calls are TRBV19 and TRBJ1-1; D is ambiguous. Trimming took 1 base from V and 3 from J, leaving 6 bases between them. Looked up from germline, CDR1 is LNHDA and CDR2 is SQIVND (reference sequence). The CDR3 is 13 amino acids. This chain's CDR3 is CASSIVRDTEAFF. CDR3 DNA: TGTGCCAGTAGTATAGTTCGGGACACTGAAGCTTTCTTT.

The sample holds many counts of this clonotype. This chain uses TRBV19 with TRBJ1-5; unclear D gene. Looked up from germline, CDR1 is LNHDA and CDR2 is SQIVND (reference sequence). V lost 6 bases and J 4 bases, leaving 10 bases between the germline ends. CDR3 length: 13 residues. The CDR3 nucleotides are TGTGCCAGTAGCGACGACGGGAATCAGCCCCAGCATTTT. This codes for CASSDDGNQPQHF.

CDR3 sequence: CASSLEAGTDTQYF. The CDR3 DNA reads TGTGCCAGCAGCTTAGAGGCGGGCACAGATACGCAGTATTTT. The chain joins TRBV7-9 to TRBJ2-3, with no clear D. The CDR3 length is 14 residues. The V and J ends lost 1 base and 1 base respectively, with 6 bases between them. Germline CDR1 SEHNR, CDR2 FQNEAQ (reference sequence).

This clonotype was found a few times. As DNA, the CDR3 is TGCAGCGTTGGGTTTATAGGGACCATGGGGACTGAAGCTTTCTTT. Translation gives CSVGFIGTMGTEAFF. V and J are TRBV29-1 and TRBJ1-1, with D tentatively TRBD1 (5 bases). Germline values: CDR1 SQVTM, CDR2 ANQGSEA. V lost 4 bases and J 5 bases, leaving 20 bases between the germline ends. The length of the CDR3 is 15 residues.

This clonotype was counted many times. The V gene is TRBV12-3 or TRBV12-4, the J gene TRBJ2-5, with D unclear. Trimming pared 8 bases from V and 1 base from J, leaving 14 bases between. The CDR3 contains 14 residues. The CDR3 loop reads CASAFGRVQETQYF. As DNA, the CDR3 is TGTGCCAGCGCTTTCGGCAGAGTCCAAGAGACCCAGTACTTC.

This clonotype was observed at least ten times. This chain connects TRBV5-4 to TRBJ2-5; 7 bases agree with TRBD1. V shed 4 bases, J shed 2 bases, and the junction held 14 bases outside the gene matches. Germline V gene data show CDR1 as SGHNT and CDR2 as YYREEE (reference sequence). This CDR3 has 17 residues. In DNA form, the CDR3 reads TGTGCCAGCAGCCCCCTGCCGGGACAGACGATTCAAGAGACCCAGTACTTC. It is translated as CASSPLPGQTIQETQYF.

This clonotype has only a few counts. The CDR3 spells CATSDRYGQANQPQHF. The CDR3 coding sequence is TGTGCCACCAGTGACCGTTACGGACAGGCCAATCAGCCCCAGCATTTT. The genes are TRBV24-1 and TRBJ1-5, with 7 nucleotides matching TRBD1. The CDR3 runs to 16 residues. The germline V gene encodes CDR1 KGHDR and CDR2 SFDVKD. Germline trimming cut 4 bases from V and 3 bases from J; bases unmatched to any gene: 8.

The sample holds a few counts of this clonotype. J is TRBJ1-1 and V is TRBV19; D perhaps matches TRBD1 (6 bases). CDR1 is LNHDA, CDR2 SQIVND, per germline (reference sequence). Trimming took 6 bases from V and 0 from J, leaving 20 bases between them. The CDR3 runs 17 residues. CDR3 bases: TGTGCCAGTAGCCCCCGGAGGGGGGGTGTGATGAACACTGAAGCTTTCTTT. Amino acids: CASSPRRGGVMNTEAFF.

The chain couples TRBV2 to TRBJ1-6; tentative D call: TRBD1 (6 bases). CDR1 and CDR2 from the germline V gene are SNHLY and FYNNEI. This CDR3 has 15 residues. Trimming took off 5 bases at V and 3 bases at J, with 11 bases between the two ends. The chain's CDR3 is CASSTDSDYNSPLHF. The CDR3 nucleotides read TGTGCCAGCAGTACGGACAGTGACTATAATTCACCCCTCCACTTT.